Each of the 5 T cell receptor beta chains below was sequenced from the same sample in a study of OX40 agonist ivuxolimab in advanced cancers. Assay: immunoSEQ multiplex PCR; the TCRdb copy retains only in-frame clones and omits some. This sample yields approximately 60,000 clones, of which roughly 90% are seen a single time; approximately 0.62% belongs to the top ten. The sample here was CD4+ or CD8+ T cells sorted from blood, taken in a trial of the OX40 agonist ivuxolimab. Receptors were obtained from an adult with an advanced solid tumor such as melanoma, head and neck, liver or kidney cancer.

This chain uses TRBV10-3 with TRBJ2-5, with D perhaps being TRBD1 or TRBD2 (6 bases each). The CDR3 contains 16 residues. Trimming cost V 0 bases and J 2 bases, with 13 bases left between them. Germline values: CDR1 ENHRY, CDR2 SYGVKD. The CDR3 spells CAISESSSDRQETQYF. For the CDR3, the DNA is TGTGCCATCAGTGAGTCATCTAGCGACAGGCAAGAGACCCAGTACTTC.

V and J are TRBV6-5 and TRBJ1-5; D not certain. Germline lookup yields CDR1 MNHEY and CDR2 SVGAGI. The CDR3 has 15 residues. V was pared by 0 bases and J by 7 bases, with 13 bases between. CDR3 in DNA: TGTGCCAGCAGTTACTCGCCCCCCCGAGGGCAGCCCCAGCATTTT. Its protein product is CASSYSPPRGQPQHF.

The V gene is TRBV18, the J gene TRBJ1-2, with a possible D match to TRBD1 (6 bases). There are 17 residues in the CDR3. V was cut by 3 bases and J by 1 base, with 18 bases left in between. The V gene's germline CDR1 is KGHSH and CDR2 LQKENI. This CDR3 reads CASSPQGPLMSNYGYTF. For the CDR3, the DNA is TGTGCCAGCTCACCCCAGGGGCCTCTGATGAGTAACTATGGCTACACCTTC.

The V call is TRBV15, the J call TRBJ1-1, with D perhaps TRBD1 (6 bases). Germline V gene lookup returns CDR1 LNHNV and CDR2 YYDKDF (reference sequence). CDR3 length equals 15 residues. Trimming cost V 1 base and J 2 bases, with 11 bases left between them. The CDR3 sequence: CATSRVDRTNTEAFF. The CDR3 DNA is TGTGCCACCAGCAGAGTTGACAGGACTAACACTGAAGCTTTCTTT.

The J gene is TRBJ2-7, the V gene TRBV6-5; 7 bases line up with TRBD1. The CDR3 is 14 amino acids. From germline, CDR1 is MNHEY and CDR2 SVGAGI. V was clipped by 5 bases and J by 0 bases; unmatched bases: 4. The CDR3 sequence: CASSGQVPSYEQYF. The CDR3 nucleotides are TGTGCCAGCAGTGGACAGGTACCCTCCTACGAGCAGTACTTC.